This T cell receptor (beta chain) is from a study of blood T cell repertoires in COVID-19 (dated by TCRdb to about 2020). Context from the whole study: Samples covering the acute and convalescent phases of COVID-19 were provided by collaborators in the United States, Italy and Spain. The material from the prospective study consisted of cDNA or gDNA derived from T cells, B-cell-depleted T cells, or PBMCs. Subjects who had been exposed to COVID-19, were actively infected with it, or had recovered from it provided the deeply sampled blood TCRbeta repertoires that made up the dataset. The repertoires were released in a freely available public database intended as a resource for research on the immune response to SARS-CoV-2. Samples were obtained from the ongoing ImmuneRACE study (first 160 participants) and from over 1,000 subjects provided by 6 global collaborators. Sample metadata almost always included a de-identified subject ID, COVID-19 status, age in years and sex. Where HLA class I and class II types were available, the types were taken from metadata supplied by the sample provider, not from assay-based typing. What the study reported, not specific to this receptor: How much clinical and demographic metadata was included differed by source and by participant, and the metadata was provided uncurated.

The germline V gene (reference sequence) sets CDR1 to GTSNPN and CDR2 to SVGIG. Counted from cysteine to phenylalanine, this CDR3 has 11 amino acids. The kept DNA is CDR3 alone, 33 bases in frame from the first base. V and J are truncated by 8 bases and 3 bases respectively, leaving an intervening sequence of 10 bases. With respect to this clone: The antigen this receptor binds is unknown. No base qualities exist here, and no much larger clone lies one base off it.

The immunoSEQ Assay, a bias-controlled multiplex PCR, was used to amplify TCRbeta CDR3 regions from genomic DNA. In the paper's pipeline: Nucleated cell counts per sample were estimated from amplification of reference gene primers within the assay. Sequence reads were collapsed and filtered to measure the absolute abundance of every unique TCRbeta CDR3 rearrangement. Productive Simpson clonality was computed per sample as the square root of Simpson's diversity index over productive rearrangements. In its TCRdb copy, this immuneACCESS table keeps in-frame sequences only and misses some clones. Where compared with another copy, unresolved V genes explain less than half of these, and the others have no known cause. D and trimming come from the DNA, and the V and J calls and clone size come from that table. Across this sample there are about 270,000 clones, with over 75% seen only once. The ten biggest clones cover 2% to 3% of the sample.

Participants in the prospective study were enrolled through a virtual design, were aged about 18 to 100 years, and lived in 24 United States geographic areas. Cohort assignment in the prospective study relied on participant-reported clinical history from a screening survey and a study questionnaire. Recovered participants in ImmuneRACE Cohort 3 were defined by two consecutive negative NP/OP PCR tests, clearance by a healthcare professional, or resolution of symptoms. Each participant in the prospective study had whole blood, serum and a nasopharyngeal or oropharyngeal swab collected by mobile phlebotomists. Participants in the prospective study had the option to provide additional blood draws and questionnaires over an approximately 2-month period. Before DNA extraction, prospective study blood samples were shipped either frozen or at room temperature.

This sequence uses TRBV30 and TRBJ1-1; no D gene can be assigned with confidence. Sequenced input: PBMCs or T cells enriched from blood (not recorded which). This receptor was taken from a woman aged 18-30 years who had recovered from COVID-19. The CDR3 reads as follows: CASYTDTEAFF. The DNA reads TGTGCCAGCTATACGGACACTGAAGCTTTCTTT.